This T cell receptor (beta chain) stems from a study of T cells in Graves' hyperthyroidism and ophthalmopathy. The V gene end was trimmed by 5 bases and the J gene end by 5 bases; junction bases not matched to a gene: 6. The CDR3 runs 13 residues. Germline CDR1 reads SQVTM; CDR2 reads ANQGSEA. Amplified TCR beta CDR3 regions derived from RNA transcripts. A first-round RT-PCR of the TCR CDR3 used the HTBI primer set. TCRdb fed the multiplex PCR reads into MiXCR, producing one record per CDR3 protein. This table holds roughly 520,000 distinct CDR3 sequences, around 22% found once. Using more than 7.5 ml of fresh peripheral blood, PBMCs were prepared. This clonotype has ten or more counts.

The genes are TRBV29-1 and TRBJ1-1; 9 nucleotides match TRBD1. Sequenced input: blood. The sequence was obtained from a woman aged 25 to 39 with Graves' ophthalmopathy. In DNA, the CDR3 is TGCAGCGTTTGGGACAGGGTGGGAACTGAAGCTTTCTTT. It yields the protein CSVWDRVGTEAFF.